This T cell receptor (beta chain) is drawn from a study of PD-1 blockade in classical Hodgkin lymphoma. Each and every patient relapsed after autologous stem cell transplantation, and patients got differing brentuximab vedotin exposure. Best responses fell into complete response, partial response or progressive disease. The V gene's germline CDR1 is KGHSH and CDR2 LQKENI. V shed 3 bases and J shed 0 bases, with 9 bases lying between them. The CDR3 extends over 14 amino acids. Sequenced by immunoSEQ multiplex PCR; TCRdb stores in-frame clones only, minus some. The sample has over 15,000 clones; roughly 80% are singletons.

The sequencing here drew on peripheral blood mononuclear cells (PBMCs), taken at baseline. The chain joins TRBV18 to TRBJ2-7; perhaps D is TRBD1 or TRBD2 (5 bases each). The sequence came from a human donor with classical Hodgkin lymphoma. The CDR3 is CASSPGVSSYEQYF. CDR3 DNA: TGTGCCAGCTCACCGGGGGTGAGCTCCTACGAGCAGTACTTC.